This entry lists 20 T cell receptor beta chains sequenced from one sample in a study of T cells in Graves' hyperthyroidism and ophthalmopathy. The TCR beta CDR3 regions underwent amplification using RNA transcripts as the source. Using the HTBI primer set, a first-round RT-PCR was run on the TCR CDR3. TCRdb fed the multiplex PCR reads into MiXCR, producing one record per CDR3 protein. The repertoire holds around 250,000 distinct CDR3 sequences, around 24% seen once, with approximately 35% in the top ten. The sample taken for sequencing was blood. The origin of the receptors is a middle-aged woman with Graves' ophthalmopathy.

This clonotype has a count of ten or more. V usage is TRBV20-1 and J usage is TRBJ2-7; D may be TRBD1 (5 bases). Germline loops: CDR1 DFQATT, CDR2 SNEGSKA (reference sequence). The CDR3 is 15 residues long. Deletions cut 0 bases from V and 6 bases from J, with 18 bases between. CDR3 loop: CSARDNGRAMSEQYF. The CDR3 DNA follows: TGCAGTGCTAGAGATAACGGCAGGGCGATGAGCGAGCAGTACTTC.

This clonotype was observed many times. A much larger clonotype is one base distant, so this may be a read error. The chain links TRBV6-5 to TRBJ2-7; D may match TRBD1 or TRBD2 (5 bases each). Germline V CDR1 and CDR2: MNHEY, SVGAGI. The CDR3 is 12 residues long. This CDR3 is CAGSYEGNEQYF. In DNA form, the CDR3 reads TGTGCCGGCAGTTACGAGGGGAACGAGCAGTACTTC.

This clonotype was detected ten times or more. The CDR3 region has the DNA TGTGCCAGCAGTCGACAGGGGAATCAGCCCCAGCATTTT. Its translation is CASSRQGNQPQHF. V usage is TRBV6-1 and J usage is TRBJ1-5, with 8 nucleotides matching TRBD1. Per germline, CDR1 MNHNS and CDR2 SASEGT. Losses at the gene ends were 5 bases for V and 4 bases for J; bases not matched to a gene: 1. CDR3 size: 13 residues.

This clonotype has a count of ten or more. Written as DNA, the CDR3 is TGTGCCACCAGTGACGAATATTCGGGGGGCGAGCAGTACTTC. Translation gives CATSDEYSGGEQYF. The gene calls are TRBV24-1 and TRBJ2-7, with 7 bases lining up with TRBD2. Germline CDR1 is KGHDR and CDR2 is SFDVKD. With 4 bases clipped from V and 6 bases from J, the junction kept 8 bases outside the gene matches. The CDR3 extends over 14 amino acids.

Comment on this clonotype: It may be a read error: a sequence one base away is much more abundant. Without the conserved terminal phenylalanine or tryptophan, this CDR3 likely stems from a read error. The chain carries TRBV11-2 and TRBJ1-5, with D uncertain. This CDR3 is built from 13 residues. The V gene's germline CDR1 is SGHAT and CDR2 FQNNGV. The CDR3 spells CAGSINSNQPQHS. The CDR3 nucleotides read TGTGCCGGCAGCATAAATAGCAATCAGCCCCAGCATTCT.

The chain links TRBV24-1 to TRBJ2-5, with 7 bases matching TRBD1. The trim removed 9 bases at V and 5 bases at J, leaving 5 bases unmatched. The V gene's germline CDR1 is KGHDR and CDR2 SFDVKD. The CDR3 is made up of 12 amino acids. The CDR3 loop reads CATADRAETQYF. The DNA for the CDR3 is TGTGCCACCGCAGACAGGGCGGAGACCCAGTACTTC.

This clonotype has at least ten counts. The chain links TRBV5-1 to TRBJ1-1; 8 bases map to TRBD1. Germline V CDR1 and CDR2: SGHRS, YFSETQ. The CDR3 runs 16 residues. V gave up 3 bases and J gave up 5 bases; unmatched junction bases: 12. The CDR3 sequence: CASSSYPGTGVTEAFF. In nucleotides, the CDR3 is TGCGCCAGCAGCTCCTACCCCGGGACAGGAGTAACTGAAGCTTTCTTT. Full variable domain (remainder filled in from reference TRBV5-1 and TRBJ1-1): KAGVTQTPRYLIKTRGQQVTLSCSPISGHRSVSWYQQTPGQGLQFLFEYFSETQRNKGNFPGRFSGRQFSNSRSEMNVSTLELGDSALYLCASSSYPGTGVTEAFFGQGTRLTVV.

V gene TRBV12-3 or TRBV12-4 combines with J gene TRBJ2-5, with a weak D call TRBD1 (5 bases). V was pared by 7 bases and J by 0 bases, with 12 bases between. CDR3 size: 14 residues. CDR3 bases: TGTGCCAGCACCAGGGCTGCGGACCAAGAGACCCAGTACTTC. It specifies CASTRAADQETQYF.

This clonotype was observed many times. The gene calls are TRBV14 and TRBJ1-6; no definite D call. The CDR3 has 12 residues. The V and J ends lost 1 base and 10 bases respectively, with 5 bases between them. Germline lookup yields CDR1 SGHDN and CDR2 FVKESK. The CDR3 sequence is CASSQVGSPLHF. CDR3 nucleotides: TGTGCCAGCAGCCAAGTGGGATCACCCCTCCACTTT.

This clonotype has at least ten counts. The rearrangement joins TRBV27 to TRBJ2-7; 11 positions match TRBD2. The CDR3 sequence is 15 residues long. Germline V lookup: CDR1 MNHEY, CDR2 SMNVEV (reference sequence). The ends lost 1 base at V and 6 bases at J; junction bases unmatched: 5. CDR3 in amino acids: CASSLLGLAGFEQYF. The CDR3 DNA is TGTGCCAGCAGTTTATTAGGACTAGCGGGTTTCGAGCAGTACTTC.

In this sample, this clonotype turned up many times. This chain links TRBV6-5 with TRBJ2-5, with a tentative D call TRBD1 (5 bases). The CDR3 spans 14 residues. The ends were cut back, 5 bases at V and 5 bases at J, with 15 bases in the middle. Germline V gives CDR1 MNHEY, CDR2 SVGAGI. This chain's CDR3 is CASSTRRGGETQYF. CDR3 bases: TGTGCCAGCAGTACCCGTAGGGGCGGCGAGACCCAGTACTTC.

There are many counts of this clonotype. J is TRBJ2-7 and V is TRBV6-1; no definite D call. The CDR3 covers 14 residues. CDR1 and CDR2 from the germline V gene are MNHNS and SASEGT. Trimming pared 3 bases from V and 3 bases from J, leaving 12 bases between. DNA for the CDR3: TGTGCCAGCAGTGACCCGGGCCTCCTCTACGAGCAGTACTTC. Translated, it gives CASSDPGLLYEQYF.

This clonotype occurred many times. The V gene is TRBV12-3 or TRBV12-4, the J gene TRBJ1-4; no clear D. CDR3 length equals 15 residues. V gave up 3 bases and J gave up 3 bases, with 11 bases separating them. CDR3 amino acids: CASSLAREANEKLFF. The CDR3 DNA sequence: TGTGCCAGCAGTTTGGCAAGGGAGGCTAATGAAAAACTGTTTTTT.

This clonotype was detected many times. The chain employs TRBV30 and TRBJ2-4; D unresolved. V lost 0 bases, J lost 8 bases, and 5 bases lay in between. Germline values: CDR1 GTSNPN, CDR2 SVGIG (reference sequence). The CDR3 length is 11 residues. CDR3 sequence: CAWSVLDIQYF. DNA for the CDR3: TGTGCCTGGAGTGTACTGGACATTCAGTACTTC. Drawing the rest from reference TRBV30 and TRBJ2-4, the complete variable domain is SQTIHQWPATLVQPVGSPLSLECTVEGTSNPNLYWYRQAAGRGLQLLFYSVGIGQISSEVPQNLSASRPQDRQFILSSKKLLLSDSGFYLCAWSVLDIQYFGAGTRLSVL.

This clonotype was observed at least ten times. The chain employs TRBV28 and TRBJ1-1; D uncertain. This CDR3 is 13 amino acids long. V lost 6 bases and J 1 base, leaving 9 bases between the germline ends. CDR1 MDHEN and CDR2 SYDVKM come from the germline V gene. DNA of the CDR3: TGTGCCAGCAGCGACCTAACGAACACTGAAGCTTTCTTT. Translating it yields CASSDLTNTEAFF.

DNA for the CDR3: TGTGCCAGCGGGGACGGGCGCCGAATTGGATACGAGCAGTACTTC. Protein: CASGDGRRIGYEQYF. This chain uses TRBV2 with TRBJ2-7; D possibly uses TRBD1 or TRBD2 (5 bases each). V was trimmed by 8 bases and J by 4 bases, leaving 21 bases between them. The CDR3 consists of 15 residues. CDR1 is SNHLY and CDR2 is FYNNEI in the germline V gene.

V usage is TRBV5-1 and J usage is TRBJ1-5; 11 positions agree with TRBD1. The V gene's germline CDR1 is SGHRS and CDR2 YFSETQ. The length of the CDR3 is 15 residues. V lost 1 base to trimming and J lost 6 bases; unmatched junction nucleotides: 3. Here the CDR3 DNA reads TGCGCCAGCAGCTTGCGGACAGGGGGCGGTCAGCCCCAGCATTTT. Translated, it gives CASSLRTGGGQPQHF.

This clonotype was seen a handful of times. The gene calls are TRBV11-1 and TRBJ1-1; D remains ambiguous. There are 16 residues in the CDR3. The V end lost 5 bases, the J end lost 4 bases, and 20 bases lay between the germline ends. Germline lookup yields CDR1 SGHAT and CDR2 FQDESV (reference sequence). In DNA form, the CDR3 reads TGTGCCAGCAGCGGAGGAAGACGATTCTGGGGCACTGAAGCTTTCTTT. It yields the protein CASSGGRRFWGTEAFF.

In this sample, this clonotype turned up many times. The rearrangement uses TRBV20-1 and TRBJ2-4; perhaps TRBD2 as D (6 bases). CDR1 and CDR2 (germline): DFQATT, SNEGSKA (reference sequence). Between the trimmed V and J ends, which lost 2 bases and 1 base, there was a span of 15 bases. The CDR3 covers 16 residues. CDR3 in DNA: TGCAGTGCTAGACCCTCCTGGGCGGGGGCCAAAAACATTCAGTACTTC. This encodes CSARPSWAGAKNIQYF.

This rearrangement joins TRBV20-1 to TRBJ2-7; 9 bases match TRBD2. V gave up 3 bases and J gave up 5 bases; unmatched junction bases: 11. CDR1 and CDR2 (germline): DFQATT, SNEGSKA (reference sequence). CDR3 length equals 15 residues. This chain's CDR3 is CSARRLAGSHHEQYF. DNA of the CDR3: TGCAGTGCTAGGCGGCTAGCGGGATCCCACCACGAGCAGTACTTC.